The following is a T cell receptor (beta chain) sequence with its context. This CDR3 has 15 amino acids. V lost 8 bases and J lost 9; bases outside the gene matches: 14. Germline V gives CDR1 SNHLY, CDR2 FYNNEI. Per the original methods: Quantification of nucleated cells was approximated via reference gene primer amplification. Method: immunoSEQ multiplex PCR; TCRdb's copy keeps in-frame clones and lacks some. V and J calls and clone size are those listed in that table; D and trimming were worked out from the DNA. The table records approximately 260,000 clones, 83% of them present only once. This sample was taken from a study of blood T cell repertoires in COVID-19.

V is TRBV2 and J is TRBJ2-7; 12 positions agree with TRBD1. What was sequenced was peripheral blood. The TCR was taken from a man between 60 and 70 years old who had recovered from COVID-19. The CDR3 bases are TGTGCCAGCTCTTACACCGGGACAGGGGGCACTGGGCAGTACTTC. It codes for CASSYTGTGGTGQYF. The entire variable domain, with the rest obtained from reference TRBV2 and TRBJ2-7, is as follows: EPEVTQTPSHQVTQMGQEVILRCVPISNHLYFYWYRQILGQKVEFLVSFYNNEISEKSEIFDDQFSVERPDGSNFTLKIRSTKLEDSAMYFCASSYTGTGGTGQYFGPGTRLTVT.